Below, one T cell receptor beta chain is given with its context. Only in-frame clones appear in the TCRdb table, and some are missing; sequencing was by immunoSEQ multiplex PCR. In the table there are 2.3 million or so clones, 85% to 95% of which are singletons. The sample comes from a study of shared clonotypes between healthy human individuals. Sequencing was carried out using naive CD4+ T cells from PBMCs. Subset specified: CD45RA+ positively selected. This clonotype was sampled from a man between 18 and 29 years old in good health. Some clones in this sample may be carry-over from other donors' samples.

CDR3 residues: CASSIGLYTEAFF. The CDR3, as DNA: TGTGCCAGCTCTATCGGGCTTTACACTGAAGCTTTCTTT. V and J are TRBV18 and TRBJ1-1; unclear D gene. CDR1 is KGHSH, CDR2 LQKENI, per germline. V was cut by 6 bases and J by 3 bases, with 11 bases left in between. This CDR3 is 13 amino acids long.